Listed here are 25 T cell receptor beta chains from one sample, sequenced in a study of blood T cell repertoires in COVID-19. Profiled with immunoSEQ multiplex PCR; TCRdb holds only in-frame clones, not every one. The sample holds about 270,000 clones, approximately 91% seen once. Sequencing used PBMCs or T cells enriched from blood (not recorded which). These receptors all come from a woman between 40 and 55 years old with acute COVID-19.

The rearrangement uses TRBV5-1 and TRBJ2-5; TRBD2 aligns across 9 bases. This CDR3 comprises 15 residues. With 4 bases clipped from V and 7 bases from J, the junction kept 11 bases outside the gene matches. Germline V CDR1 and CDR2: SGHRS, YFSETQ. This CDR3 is CASSLAGLVSGTQYF. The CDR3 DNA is TGCGCCAGCAGCCTAGCGGGACTAGTGAGCGGGACCCAGTACTTC.

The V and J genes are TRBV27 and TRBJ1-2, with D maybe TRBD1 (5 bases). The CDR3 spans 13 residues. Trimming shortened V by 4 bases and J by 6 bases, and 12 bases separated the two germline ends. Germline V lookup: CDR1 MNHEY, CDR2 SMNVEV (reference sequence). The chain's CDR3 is CASSSFPGDGYTF. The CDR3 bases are TGTGCCAGCAGTTCTTTCCCGGGGGATGGCTACACCTTC.

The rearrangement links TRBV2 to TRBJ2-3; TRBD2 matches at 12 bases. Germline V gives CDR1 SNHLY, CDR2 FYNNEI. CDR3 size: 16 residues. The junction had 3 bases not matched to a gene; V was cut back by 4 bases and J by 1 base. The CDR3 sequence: CASSGTSGARTDTQYF. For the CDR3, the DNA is TGTGCCAGCAGTGGGACTAGCGGGGCGCGCACAGATACGCAGTATTTT.

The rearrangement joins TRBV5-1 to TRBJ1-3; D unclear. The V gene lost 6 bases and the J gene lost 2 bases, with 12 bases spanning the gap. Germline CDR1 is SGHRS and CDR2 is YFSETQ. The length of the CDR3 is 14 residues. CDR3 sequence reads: CASKPGSTGNTIYF. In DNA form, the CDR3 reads TGCGCCAGCAAACCGGGATCCACTGGAAACACCATATATTTT.

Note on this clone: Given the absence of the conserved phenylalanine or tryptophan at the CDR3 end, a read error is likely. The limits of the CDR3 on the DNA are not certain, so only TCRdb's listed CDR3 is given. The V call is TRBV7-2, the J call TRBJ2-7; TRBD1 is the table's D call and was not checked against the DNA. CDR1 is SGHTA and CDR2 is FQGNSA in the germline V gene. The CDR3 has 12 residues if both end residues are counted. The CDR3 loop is CASSSLGGSWAI.

Written as DNA, the CDR3 is TGCGCCAGCAGCCAAGTTAAGGGAGCCTACGAGCAGTACTTC. This sequence encodes CASSQVKGAYEQYF. The rearrangement uses TRBV4-1 and TRBJ2-7; TRBD2 might be the D (5 bases). The germline V gene has CDR1 MGHRA and CDR2 YSYEKL. Trimming removed 1 base at V and 2 bases at J, with 9 bases between. The CDR3 is made up of 14 amino acids.

This CDR3 is CASSHGQGAYNEQFF. CDR3 DNA: TGTGCCAGCAGCCACGGACAGGGTGCGTACAATGAGCAGTTCTTC. This chain links TRBV5-8 with TRBJ2-1, with 8 positions matching TRBD1. The ends lost 4 bases at V and 4 bases at J; junction bases unmatched: 7. This CDR3 region has 15 residues. Germline V CDR1 and CDR2: SGHTS, YDEGEE.

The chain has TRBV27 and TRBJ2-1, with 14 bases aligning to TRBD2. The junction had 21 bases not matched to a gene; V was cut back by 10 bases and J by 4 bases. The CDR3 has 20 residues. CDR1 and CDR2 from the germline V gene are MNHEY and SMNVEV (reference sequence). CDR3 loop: CATKISGTSGSKGVYNEQFF. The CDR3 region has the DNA TGTGCCACCAAGATCTCGGGGACTAGCGGGAGTAAGGGGGTATACAATGAGCAGTTCTTC.

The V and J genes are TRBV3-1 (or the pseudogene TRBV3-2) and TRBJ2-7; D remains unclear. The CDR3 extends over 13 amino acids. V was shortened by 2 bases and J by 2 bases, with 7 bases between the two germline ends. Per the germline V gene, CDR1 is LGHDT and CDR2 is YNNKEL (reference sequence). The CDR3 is CASSQLAPYEQYF. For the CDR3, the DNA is TGTGCCAGCAGCCAACTGGCACCCTACGAGCAGTACTTC.

The CDR3 here is CASSGGVTYNEQFF. CDR3 DNA: TGTGCCAGCAGTGGGGGCGTCACCTACAATGAGCAGTTCTTC. This sequence joins TRBV2 and TRBJ2-1; the D gene is possibly TRBD1 (5 bases). The CDR3 is 14 residues long. CDR1 and CDR2 from the germline V gene are SNHLY and FYNNEI. V dropped 4 bases and J dropped 2 bases, with 9 bases sitting between them.

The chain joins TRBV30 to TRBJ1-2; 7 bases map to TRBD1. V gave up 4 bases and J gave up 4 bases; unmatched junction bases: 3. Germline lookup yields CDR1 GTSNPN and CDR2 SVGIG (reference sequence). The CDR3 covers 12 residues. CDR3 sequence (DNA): TGTGCCTGGAAGCCAGGGGGCTATGGCTACACCTTC. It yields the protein CAWKPGGYGYTF. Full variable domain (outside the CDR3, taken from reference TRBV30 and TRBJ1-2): SQTIHQWPATLVQPVGSPLSLECTVEGTSNPNLYWYRQAAGRGLQLLFYSVGIGQISSEVPQNLSASRPQDRQFILSSKKLLLSDSGFYLCAWKPGGYGYTFGSGTRLTVV.

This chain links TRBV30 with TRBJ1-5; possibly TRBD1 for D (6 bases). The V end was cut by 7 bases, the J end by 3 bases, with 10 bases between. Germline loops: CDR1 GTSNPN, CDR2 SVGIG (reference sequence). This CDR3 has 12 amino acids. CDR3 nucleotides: TGTGCCTCCGGACAGCCCAATCAGCCCCAGCATTTT. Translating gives CASGQPNQPQHF.

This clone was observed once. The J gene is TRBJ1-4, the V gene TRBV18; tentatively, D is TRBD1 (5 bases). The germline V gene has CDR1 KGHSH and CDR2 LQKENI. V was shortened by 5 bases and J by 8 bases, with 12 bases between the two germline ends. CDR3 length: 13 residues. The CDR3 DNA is TGTGCCAGCTCATCCAGGGAAAGAGAAAAACTGTTTTTT. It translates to CASSSREREKLFF.

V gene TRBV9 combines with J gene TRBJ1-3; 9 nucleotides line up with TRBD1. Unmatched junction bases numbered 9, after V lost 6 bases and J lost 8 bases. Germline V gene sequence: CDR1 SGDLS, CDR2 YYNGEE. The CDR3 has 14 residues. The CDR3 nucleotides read TGTGCCAGCAATCGACAGGGGGTTATGGACACCATATATTTT. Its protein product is CASNRQGVMDTIYF.

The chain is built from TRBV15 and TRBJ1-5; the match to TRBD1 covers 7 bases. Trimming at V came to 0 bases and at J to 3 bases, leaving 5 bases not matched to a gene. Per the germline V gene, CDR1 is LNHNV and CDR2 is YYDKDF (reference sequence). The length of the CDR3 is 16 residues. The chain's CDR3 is CATSREGQTYNQPQHF. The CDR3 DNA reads TGTGCCACCAGCAGAGAGGGACAGACCTACAATCAGCCCCAGCATTTT. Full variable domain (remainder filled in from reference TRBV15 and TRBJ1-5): DAMVIQNPRYQVTQFGKPVTLSCSQTLNHNVMYWYQQKSSQAPKLLFHYYDKDFNNEADTPDNFQSRRPNTSFCFLDIRSPGLGDTAMYLCATSREGQTYNQPQHFGDGTRLSIL.

CDR3 nucleotide sequence: TGTGCCAGCAGCTCCGGACAGACACAAGAGACCCAGTACTTC. Amino acid sequence: CASSSGQTQETQYF. The chain joins TRBV7-2 to TRBJ2-5; D perhaps matches TRBD1 (6 bases). With 4 bases removed from V and 2 bases from J, the gap between germline ends came to 11 bases. The CDR3 totals 14 residues. Germline CDR1 and CDR2: SGHTA and FQGNSA.

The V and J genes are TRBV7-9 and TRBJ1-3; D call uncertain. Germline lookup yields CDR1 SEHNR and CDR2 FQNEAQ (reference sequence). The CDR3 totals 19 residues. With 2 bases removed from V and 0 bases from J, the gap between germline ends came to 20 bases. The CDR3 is CASSLIGRHTAYSGNTIYF. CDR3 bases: TGTGCCAGCAGCTTAATCGGCAGACACACAGCCTACTCTGGAAACACCATATATTTT.

The CDR3 reads CATSARTGSNQPQHF. CDR3 DNA: TGTGCCACCAGCGCCAGGACAGGCTCCAATCAGCCCCAGCATTTT. J is TRBJ1-5 and V is TRBV15, with 7 nucleotides matching TRBD1. The length of the CDR3 is 15 residues. V dropped 5 bases and J dropped 3; count of bases not matched to a gene: 7. Per germline, CDR1 LNHNV and CDR2 YYDKDF (reference sequence).

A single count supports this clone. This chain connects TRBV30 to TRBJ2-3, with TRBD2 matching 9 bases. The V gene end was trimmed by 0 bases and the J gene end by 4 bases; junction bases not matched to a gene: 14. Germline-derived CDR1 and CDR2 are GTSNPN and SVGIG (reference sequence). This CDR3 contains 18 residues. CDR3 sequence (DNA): TGTGCCTGGAGTGTATATATTACGGCGGGGGGGCCCTCAGATACGCAGTATTTT. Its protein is CAWSVYITAGGPSDTQYF. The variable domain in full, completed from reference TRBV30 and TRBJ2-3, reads SQTIHQWPATLVQPVGSPLSLECTVEGTSNPNLYWYRQAAGRGLQLLFYSVGIGQISSEVPQNLSASRPQDRQFILSSKKLLLSDSGFYLCAWSVYITAGGPSDTQYFGPGTRLTVL.

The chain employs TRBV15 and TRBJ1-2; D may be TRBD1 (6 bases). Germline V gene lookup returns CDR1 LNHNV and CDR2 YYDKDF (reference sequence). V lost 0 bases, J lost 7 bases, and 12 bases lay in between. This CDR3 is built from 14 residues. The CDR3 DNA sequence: TGTGCCACCAGCAGAGATCGGACAGTACGTGGCTACACCTTC. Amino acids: CATSRDRTVRGYTF.

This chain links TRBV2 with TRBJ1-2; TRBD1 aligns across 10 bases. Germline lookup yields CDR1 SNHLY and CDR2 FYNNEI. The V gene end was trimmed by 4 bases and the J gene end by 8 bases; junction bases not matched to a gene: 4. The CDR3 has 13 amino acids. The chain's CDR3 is CASSGQGARGYTF. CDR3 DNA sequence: TGTGCCAGCAGTGGACAGGGGGCCCGCGGCTACACCTTC.

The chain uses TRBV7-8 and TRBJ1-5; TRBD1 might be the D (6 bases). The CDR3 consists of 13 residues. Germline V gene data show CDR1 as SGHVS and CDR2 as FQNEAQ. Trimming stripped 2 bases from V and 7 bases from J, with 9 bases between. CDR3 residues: CASSLRGSQPQHF. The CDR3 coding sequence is TGTGCCAGCAGCTTAAGGGGGAGCCAGCCCCAGCATTTT.

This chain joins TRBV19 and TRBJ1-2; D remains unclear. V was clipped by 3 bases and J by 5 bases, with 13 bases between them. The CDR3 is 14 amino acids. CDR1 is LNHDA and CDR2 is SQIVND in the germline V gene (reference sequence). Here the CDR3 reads CASSIGRSPYGYTF. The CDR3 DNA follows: TGTGCCAGTAGTATTGGGAGGTCCCCTTATGGCTACACCTTC.

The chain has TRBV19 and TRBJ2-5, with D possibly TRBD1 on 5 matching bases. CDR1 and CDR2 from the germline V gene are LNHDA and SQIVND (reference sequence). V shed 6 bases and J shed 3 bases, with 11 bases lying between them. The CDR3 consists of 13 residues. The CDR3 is CASRVREKETQYF. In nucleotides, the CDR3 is TGTGCCAGTAGAGTCAGGGAAAAAGAGACCCAGTACTTC.

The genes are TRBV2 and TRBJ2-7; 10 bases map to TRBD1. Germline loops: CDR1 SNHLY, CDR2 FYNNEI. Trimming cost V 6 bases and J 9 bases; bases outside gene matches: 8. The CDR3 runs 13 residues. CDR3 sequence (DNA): TGTGCCAGCAGGGTGGAGACAGGGGGCGCGCAGTACTTC. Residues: CASRVETGGAQYF.